This passage covers 21 T cell receptor beta chains from one sample sequenced in a study of shared clonotypes between healthy human individuals. Naive CD8 cells, CD45RO-negative and positively selected for CCR7, excluded terminally differentiated effector memory CD45RA+ cells. The repertoire was sequenced with immunoSEQ multiplex PCR; TCRdb's copy has only in-frame clones and lacks some. The sample consists of millions of clones, about 92% of them appearing once. Sample: naive CD8+ T cells from PBMCs. These receptors all come from a man aged 18 to 35 in good health. Some clones in this sample may be carry-over from other donors' samples.

The CDR3 bases are TGTGCCAGCAGTGAACTTAGAGGGGGCAATGAGCAGTTCTTC. This codes for CASSELRGGNEQFF. This chain connects TRBV25-1 to TRBJ2-1, with D possibly being TRBD1 (6 bases). The CDR3 consists of 14 residues. With 2 bases removed from V and 6 bases from J, the gap between germline ends came to 11 bases. Looked up from germline, CDR1 is MGHDK and CDR2 is SYGVNS.

About this clone: This specimen includes other DNA sequences encoding the same CDR3. CDR3 nucleotide sequence: TGTGCCAGCAGTTTTACAGGGTCAGGCTACGAGCAGTACTTC. It encodes CASSFTGSGYEQYF. V usage is TRBV28 and J usage is TRBJ2-7, with D possibly being TRBD1 (6 bases). The CDR3 is made up of 14 amino acids. The ends were cut back, 3 bases at V and 3 bases at J, with 12 bases in the middle. CDR1 MDHEN and CDR2 SYDVKM come from the germline V gene.

The rearrangement uses TRBV9 and TRBJ2-1; D is possibly TRBD1 (6 bases). This CDR3 has 15 amino acids. CDR1 and CDR2 (germline): SGDLS, YYNGEE. V shed 3 bases and J shed 8 bases, with 18 bases lying between them. The CDR3 loop reads CASSATGGAGYEQFF. CDR3 DNA sequence: TGTGCCAGCAGCGCGACAGGTGGGGCTGGCTATGAGCAGTTCTTC.

Notes on this clone: Other DNA sequences in this specimen translate into the identical CDR3. V gene TRBV19 combines with J gene TRBJ2-1; 8 nucleotides match TRBD2. V shed 6 bases and J 0 bases; nucleotides not matched to a gene: 4. The CDR3 runs 15 residues. CDR1 LNHDA and CDR2 SQIVND come from the germline V gene (reference sequence). The CDR3 here is CASSPGTSSYNEQFF. CDR3 DNA: TGTGCCAGTAGCCCCGGGACTAGCTCCTACAATGAGCAGTTCTTC.

A few counts support this clone. The V and J genes are TRBV7-9 and TRBJ1-5; no clear D. The CDR3 contains 12 residues. V shed 5 bases and J shed 9 bases, with 11 bases lying between them. The germline CDR1 and CDR2 sequences are SEHNR and FQNEAQ (reference sequence). The CDR3, as DNA: TGTGCCAGCAGCGCTGCTAGTATGCCCCAGCATTTT. Amino acid sequence: CASSAASMPQHF. The variable domain in full, completed from reference TRBV7-9 and TRBJ1-5, reads DTGVSQNPRHKITKRGQNVTFRCDPISEHNRLYWYRQTLGQGPEFLTYFQNEAQLEKSRLLSDRFSAERPKGSFSTLEIQRTEQGDSAMYLCASSAASMPQHFGDGTRLSIL.

Points on this clone: Distinct nucleotide sequences in the sample also encode this CDR3. The rearrangement uses TRBV7-8 and TRBJ2-5; 9 nucleotides align to TRBD2. Germline values: CDR1 SGHVS, CDR2 FQNEAQ. The CDR3 spans 14 residues. Germline trimming cut 3 bases from V and 5 bases from J; bases unmatched to any gene: 4. The CDR3, as DNA: TGTGCCAGCAGCTTGGGACTAGCCGGGGAGACCCAGTACTTC. It encodes CASSLGLAGETQYF.

Notes on this clone: Different DNA sequences within this sample yield the same CDR3. The rearrangement links TRBV7-2 to TRBJ2-7; 7 bases agree with TRBD2. The germline CDR1 and CDR2 sequences are SGHTA and FQGNSA. V was pared by 1 base and J by 6 bases, with 0 bases of the junction left unmatched. CDR3 length equals 12 residues. For the CDR3, the DNA is TGTGCCAGCAGCTTAGGGGGGGGCGAGCAGTACTTC. It codes for CASSLGGGEQYF. The full variable domain, with the rest looked up from reference TRBV7-2 and TRBJ2-7, is GAGVSQSPSNKVTEKGKDVELRCDPISGHTALYWYRQSLGQGLEFLIYFQGNSAPDKSGLPSDRFSAERTGGSVSTLTIQRTQQEDSAVYLCASSLGGGEQYFGPGTRLTVT.

In DNA form, the CDR3 reads TGTGCCAGCAGCTCACCCCGGGACAGGAAAGAGGGACTAGCGGCCTACAATGAGCAGTTCTTC. As protein: CASSSPRDRKEGLAAYNEQFF. The rearrangement joins TRBV7-8 to TRBJ2-1; 11 bases fit TRBD2. The trim removed 4 bases at V and 2 bases at J, leaving 19 bases unmatched. Germline-derived CDR1 and CDR2 are SGHVS and FQNEAQ. This CDR3 is 21 amino acids long.

This chain links TRBV5-1 with TRBJ2-3; D is possibly TRBD1 or TRBD2 (6 bases each). The CDR3 is 15 amino acids. Germline assignment: CDR1 SGHRS and CDR2 YFSETQ. V lost 4 bases and J 6 bases, leaving 18 bases between the germline ends. The CDR3 region is CASSRGGGARDTQYF. CDR3 sequence (DNA): TGCGCCAGCAGCCGAGGAGGGGGAGCCAGGGATACGCAGTATTTT. Variable domain in full (rest from reference TRBV5-1 and TRBJ2-3): KAGVTQTPRYLIKTRGQQVTLSCSPISGHRSVSWYQQTPGQGLQFLFEYFSETQRNKGNFPGRFSGRQFSNSRSEMNVSTLELGDSALYLCASSRGGGARDTQYFGPGTRLTVL.

The chain has TRBV7-9 and TRBJ2-1, with 9 bases aligning to TRBD2. CDR3 length: 14 amino acids. Germline loops: CDR1 SEHNR, CDR2 FQNEAQ (reference sequence). Trimming took 6 bases from V and 9 from J; bases not matched to a gene: 9. The CDR3 DNA sequence: TGTGCCAGCAGACTTTTAGCGGGAGTGGCTGAGCAGTTCTTC. Protein: CASRLLAGVAEQFF.

The chain uses TRBV4-1 and TRBJ2-5; perhaps TRBD2 as D (6 bases). V lost 3 bases and J lost 4, with 12 bases in between. Germline V CDR1 and CDR2: MGHRA, YSYEKL. The CDR3 is 14 residues long. The CDR3: CASSQGGPRETQYF. The DNA for the CDR3 is TGCGCCAGCAGCCAGGGAGGACCGCGAGAGACCCAGTACTTC.

The J gene is TRBJ2-2, the V gene TRBV5-1; D is unclear. V lost 4 bases, J lost 3 bases, and 16 bases lay in between. Per germline, CDR1 SGHRS and CDR2 YFSETQ. The CDR3 runs to 16 residues. CDR3 amino acids: CASSLGPVRDTGELFF. The CDR3 DNA is TGCGCCAGCAGCCTAGGACCCGTTAGGGACACCGGGGAGCTGTTTTTT.

The chain uses TRBV29-1 and TRBJ2-7; no clear D. CDR1 is SQVTM and CDR2 is ANQGSEA in the germline V gene. The CDR3 contains 11 residues. V was shortened by 0 bases and J by 6 bases, with 6 bases between the two germline ends. This chain's CDR3 is CSVEDMSEQYF. As DNA, the CDR3 is TGCAGCGTTGAAGACATGAGCGAGCAGTACTTC.

The CDR3 sequence is CASSLLRGGKGEQFF. CDR3 nucleotide sequence: TGTGCCAGCAGCTTACTTCGCGGGGGCAAGGGAGAGCAGTTCTTC. The rearrangement joins TRBV11-3 to TRBJ2-1; D may be TRBD2 (7 bases). The CDR3 spans 15 residues. CDR1 and CDR2 from the germline V gene are SGHNT and YENEEA. V shed 2 bases and J shed 10 bases, with 18 bases lying between them.

This chain connects TRBV29-1 to TRBJ2-1; 7 nucleotides align to TRBD2. Germline V gene data show CDR1 as SQVTM and CDR2 as ANQGSEA. The CDR3 loop spans 13 amino acids. V trimming: 4 bases; J trimming: 4 bases; junction bases outside the gene matches: 4. CDR3 nucleotide sequence: TGCAGCGTTGTCCAGCGGGGATACAATGAGCAGTTCTTC. Translated, it gives CSVVQRGYNEQFF.

The V gene is TRBV27, the J gene TRBJ2-3; 10 bases are shared with TRBD2. CDR1 and CDR2 (germline): MNHEY, SMNVEV (reference sequence). V shed 3 bases and J 7 bases; nucleotides not matched to a gene: 10. This CDR3 contains 16 residues. The CDR3 loop reads CASSFGLAEAGYTQYF. The CDR3 nucleotides read TGTGCCAGCAGTTTTGGACTAGCGGAAGCAGGGTATACGCAGTATTTT.

The J gene is TRBJ2-1, the V gene TRBV9; D is ambiguous. Germline CDR1 SGDLS, CDR2 YYNGEE. The CDR3 is 14 residues long. Trimming pared 0 bases from V and 5 bases from J, leaving 9 bases between. The CDR3 coding sequence is TGTGCCAGCAGCGTAGGTGCCTACGACAATGAGCAGTTCTTC. Amino acids: CASSVGAYDNEQFF.

The chain links TRBV9 to TRBJ1-5; D is uncertain. The CDR3 totals 14 residues. Between the trimmed V and J ends, which lost 0 bases and 5 bases, there was a span of 9 bases. CDR1 is SGDLS, CDR2 YYNGEE, per germline. In nucleotides, the CDR3 is TGTGCCAGCAGCGTAGCTTCGTCCGATCAGCCCCAGCATTTT. It encodes CASSVASSDQPQHF. Drawing the rest from reference TRBV9 and TRBJ1-5, the complete variable domain is DSGVTQTPKHLITATGQRVTLRCSPRSGDLSVYWYQQSLDQGLQFLIQYYNGEERAKGNILERFSAQQFPDLHSELNLSSLELGDSALYFCASSVASSDQPQHFGDGTRLSIL.

This clone was counted a single time. The V call is TRBV12-5, the J call TRBJ2-7, with D perhaps given as TRBD1 or TRBD2 (5 bases each). Germline CDR1 and CDR2: LGHNT and FRNRAP. CDR3 length: 16 amino acids. V was cut by 3 bases and J by 2 bases, with 17 bases left in between. The CDR3 region has the DNA TGTGCTAGTGGTTTAGGTGGAGAGGGGAGCGCCTACGAGCAGTACTTC. Its translation: CASGLGGEGSAYEQYF.

The V gene is TRBV10-3, the J gene TRBJ1-3; D gene ambiguous. Germline CDR1 is ENHRY and CDR2 is SYGVKD. Trimming stripped 6 bases from V and 4 bases from J, with 16 bases between. There are 15 residues in the CDR3. CDR3 region: CAISLRREQGNTIYF. The CDR3 nucleotides are TGTGCCATCAGCCTCCGGAGGGAGCAAGGAAACACCATATATTTT.

J is TRBJ2-1 and V is TRBV5-6; D not resolved. The germline gives CDR1 SGHDT, CDR2 YYEEEE. The germline V and J ends were trimmed by 2 bases and 4 bases, with 10 bases remaining between them. This CDR3 spans 14 amino acids. The DNA for the CDR3 is TGTGCCAGCAGCTTTCCGGCGGAGTACAATGAGCAGTTCTTC. Translated: CASSFPAEYNEQFF.